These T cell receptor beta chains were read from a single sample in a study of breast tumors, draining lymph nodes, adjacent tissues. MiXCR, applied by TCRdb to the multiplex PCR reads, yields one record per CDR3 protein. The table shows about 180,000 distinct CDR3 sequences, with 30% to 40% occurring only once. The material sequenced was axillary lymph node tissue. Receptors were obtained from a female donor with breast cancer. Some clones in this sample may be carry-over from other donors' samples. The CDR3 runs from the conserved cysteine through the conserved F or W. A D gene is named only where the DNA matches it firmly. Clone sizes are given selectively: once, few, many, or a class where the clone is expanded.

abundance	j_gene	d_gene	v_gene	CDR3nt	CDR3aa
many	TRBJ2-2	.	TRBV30	TGTGCCCGCAACGGGAACACCGGGGAGCTGTTTTTT	CARNGNTGELFF
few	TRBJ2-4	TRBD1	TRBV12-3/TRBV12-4	TGTGCCAGCAGAAGGACAGGGGGAATTCAGTACTTC	CASRRTGGIQYF
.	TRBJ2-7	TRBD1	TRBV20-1	TGCAGTGCGGGTACAGGGGCCTACGAGCAGTACTTC	CSAGTGAYEQYF
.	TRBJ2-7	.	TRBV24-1	TGTGCCACCAGTGATTCCCCTCCAGGGGGACGGCTAGCGGGCGGCGAGCAGTACTTC	CATSDSPPGGRLAGGEQYF
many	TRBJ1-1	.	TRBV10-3	TGTGCCATCCCTCGGGCAAAGGGCACTGAAGCTTTCTTT	CAIPRAKGTEAFF
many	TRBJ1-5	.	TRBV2	TGTGCCAGCAGCCAGACACGTCCAGGGGGCAATCAGCCCCAGCATTTT	CASSQTRPGGNQPQHF
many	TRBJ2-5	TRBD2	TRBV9	TGTGCCAGCAGCGACGCCCCGGGACTAGCCCCGCCCCAGTACTTC	CASSDAPGLAPPQYF
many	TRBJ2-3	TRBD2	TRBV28	TGTGGCCTAGCGGGAGGGGACCCAGATACGCAGTATTTT	CGLAGGDPDTQYF
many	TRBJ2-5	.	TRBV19	TGTGCCAGTAGTATATACAGACGTAAAGAGACCCAGTACTTC	CASSIYRRKETQYF
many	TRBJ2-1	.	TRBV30	TGTGCCTGGAGTGTACACAATGAGCAGTTCTTC	CAWSVHNEQFF
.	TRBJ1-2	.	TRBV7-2	TGTGCCAGCAGCCTATATTTGGGGGGGCGAAAGTCGGGCTACACCTTC	CASSLYLGGRKSGYTF
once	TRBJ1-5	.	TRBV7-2	TGTGCCAGCAGCCAAAGGGTTAGCGGCCCAGATACGCAGCATTTT	CASSQRVSGPDTQHF
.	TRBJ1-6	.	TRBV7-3	TGTGCCAGTAGCTTTCAAGACTTGTTGGGGGTGAGTTCACCCCTCCACTTT	CASSFQDLLGVSSPLHF
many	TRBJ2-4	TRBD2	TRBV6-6	TGTGCCAGCAGTTACTCGAAACTAGCGGGAGGTTGGTACTTC	CASSYSKLAGGWYF
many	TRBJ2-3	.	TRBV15	TGTGCCACCAGCAGTAGGGGGGGGGTCACAGATACGCAGTATTTT	CATSSRGGVTDTQYF
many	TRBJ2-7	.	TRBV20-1	TGCAGTGCTAGAGATTGGTCTAGTCTCCCAGGCGACGAGCAGTACTTC	CSARDWSSLPGDEQYF
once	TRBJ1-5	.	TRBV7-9	TGTGCCAGCAGCTACGGGGCTGGCGGTAGCAATCAGTCCCAGCATTTT	CASSYGAGGSNQSQHF
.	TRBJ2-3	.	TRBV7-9	TGTGCCAGCAGCTTAGAAAGGGCCCCAGATACGCAGTATTTT	CASSLERAPDTQYF